The 8 T cell receptor beta chains below were found in one sample sequenced in a study of beta chain features in type 1 diabetes. Study-level results: Across all four CD4+ subsets, people with type 1 diabetes showed modestly shorter TCRB CDR3s.

Their recognized antigens are unknown. The authors reverse transcribed all of the isolated RNA, so sequencing captured expressed TCRB transcripts. Clones were sequenced by immunoSEQ multiplex PCR, and TCRdb holds only the in-frame ones, with some missing. The sample yields 250,000 to 350,000 clones, 14% seen once. The source material was naive CD4+ T cells from blood. All receptors derive from a man aged 30-40 years with type 1 diabetes.

There are a few counts of this clone. V is TRBV7-9 and J is TRBJ1-1; D gene unclear. The germline gives CDR1 SEHNR, CDR2 FQNEAQ (reference sequence). The V end was cut by 5 bases, the J end by 3 bases, with 16 bases between. CDR3 length equals 15 residues. CDR3 sequence (DNA): TGTGCCAGCAGCCCCCAGAGAGTCGGGGACACTGAAGCTTTCTTT. Protein sequence: CASSPQRVGDTEAFF.

The chain recombines TRBV5-6 with TRBJ1-5; 8 bases are shared with TRBD1. The CDR3 totals 16 residues. Germline V gene lookup returns CDR1 SGHDT and CDR2 YYEEEE. Germline trimming cut 4 bases from V and 1 base from J; bases unmatched to any gene: 7. The CDR3 sequence is CASSRTGFGSNQPQHF. In nucleotides, the CDR3 is TGTGCCAGCAGCCGGACAGGGTTTGGAAGCAATCAGCCCCAGCATTTT.

This clone occurred a few times. The chain joins TRBV9 to TRBJ1-2, with 7 bases lining up with TRBD1. CDR3 size: 15 residues. CDR1 and CDR2 (germline): SGDLS, YYNGEE. After removal of 7 bases from V and 3 bases from J, the junction contained 12 bases not matched to a gene. Written as DNA, the CDR3 is TGTGCCAGCGCACCTGAAGGGGGCGCAGACTATGGCTACACCTTC. Encoded protein: CASAPEGGADYGYTF.

This sequence joins TRBV6-5 and TRBJ1-2; D remains ambiguous. With 5 bases removed from V and 4 bases from J, the gap between germline ends came to 8 bases. CDR1 and CDR2 (germline): MNHEY, SVGAGI. This CDR3 has 12 amino acids. CDR3 protein: CASSTSPYGYTF. CDR3 coding DNA: TGTGCCAGCAGTACTAGCCCCTATGGCTACACCTTC.

The V and J genes are TRBV6-6 and TRBJ2-1; D is unclear. Germline CDR1 reads MNHNY; CDR2 reads SVGAGI (reference sequence). Trimming stripped 8 bases from V and 0 bases from J, with 14 bases between. This CDR3 has 15 residues. The CDR3 here is CASVPYLSSYNEQFF. The CDR3 DNA reads as TGTGCCAGCGTACCTTACTTGAGCTCCTACAATGAGCAGTTCTTC.

There are a few counts of this clone. The CDR3 nucleotides are TGCGCCAGCAGGATCCAGGGCGAAAATGAAAAACTGTTTTTT. This gives the protein CASRIQGENEKLFF. The rearrangement links TRBV5-1 to TRBJ1-4; D is perhaps TRBD1 (5 bases). The CDR3 has 14 amino acids. The V end lost 5 bases, the J end lost 5 bases, and 13 bases lay between the germline ends. Germline-derived CDR1 and CDR2 are SGHRS and YFSETQ.

The chain's CDR3 is CASSLPGHLDSYEQYF. CDR3 sequence (DNA): TGTGCCAGCAGCTTACCGGGACACTTGGATAGCTACGAGCAGTACTTC. The V call is TRBV7-9, the J call TRBJ2-7; the D gene is possibly TRBD1 (6 bases). Germline V CDR1 and CDR2: SEHNR, FQNEAQ (reference sequence). Trimming left V 2 bases short and J 3 bases short, with 17 bases between. The CDR3 totals 16 residues.

This clone was recorded a few times. The chain recombines TRBV7-2 with TRBJ1-1, with TRBD1 matching over 7 bases. V lost 4 bases to trimming and J lost 3 bases; unmatched junction nucleotides: 2. This CDR3 region has 13 residues. Germline V gives CDR1 SGHTA, CDR2 FQGNSA. DNA of the CDR3: TGTGCCAGCAGCTCAGGGGGGTACACTGAAGCTTTCTTT. Translating gives CASSSGGYTEAFF. Full variable domain (outside the CDR3, taken from reference TRBV7-2 and TRBJ1-1): GAGVSQSPSNKVTEKGKDVELRCDPISGHTALYWYRQSLGQGLEFLIYFQGNSAPDKSGLPSDRFSAERTGGSVSTLTIQRTQQEDSAVYLCASSSGGYTEAFFGQGTRLTVV.